The 29 T cell receptor beta chains below all came from one sample that was sequenced in a study of blood T cell repertoires in COVID-19 (dated by TCRdb to about 2020). Library preparation employed the immunoSEQ multiplex PCR assay. TCRdb retrieved this table from immuneACCESS and kept in-frame rearrangements only. Not all clones are present; in checked studies, unresolved V genes account for under half, and no reason is known for the remainder. A total of about 170,000 clones appear in this sample, 80% to 90% of them only once. The ten largest clones capture roughly 14% of the sample. Sequenced: peripheral blood. The source of these receptors is a woman aged 70-85 years with COVID-19, enrolled during active disease.

The chain carries TRBV29-1 and TRBJ1-2; the match to TRBD1 covers 7 bases. The CDR3 covers 14 residues. Germline values: CDR1 SQVTM, CDR2 ANQGSEA. The ends lost 6 bases at V and 7 bases at J; junction bases unmatched: 14. CDR3 sequence: CSVLLDRDPIGYTF. The CDR3 DNA is TGCAGCGTCTTACTTGACAGGGATCCTATTGGCTACACCTTC.

The chain has TRBV7-2 and TRBJ2-7, with TRBD2 identical over 12 bases. CDR3 size: 16 residues. V shed 4 bases, J shed 7 bases, and the junction held 11 bases outside the gene matches. Germline V gives CDR1 SGHTA, CDR2 FQGNSA. CDR3 DNA sequence: TGTGCCAGCAGCTCGCCCAGACTAGCGGGAGCGAGGGAGCAGTACTTC. The encoded protein is CASSSPRLAGAREQYF.

The chain uses TRBV7-9 and TRBJ2-7; TRBD1 matches 7 bases. Germline loops: CDR1 SEHNR, CDR2 FQNEAQ (reference sequence). The CDR3 is 14 residues long. The V segment lost 4 bases and the J segment 7 bases; nucleotides outside the gene matches: 10. The CDR3 coding sequence is TGTGCCAGCAGCTCCAGACAGGGACCGGTGGAGCAGTACTTC. Translating it yields CASSSRQGPVEQYF.

The chain joins TRBV30 to TRBJ1-5, with no clear D. In germline, CDR1 is GTSNPN, CDR2 SVGIG (reference sequence). Trimming pared 3 bases from V and 7 bases from J, leaving 19 bases between. There are 15 residues in the CDR3. CDR3 nucleotide sequence: TGTGCCTGGAGCCACAACTCGGGGTTCGGGCAGCCCCAGCATTTT. The encoded protein is CAWSHNSGFGQPQHF. Looking up the rest from reference TRBV30 and TRBJ1-5 gives the full variable domain: SQTIHQWPATLVQPVGSPLSLECTVEGTSNPNLYWYRQAAGRGLQLLFYSVGIGQISSEVPQNLSASRPQDRQFILSSKKLLLSDSGFYLCAWSHNSGFGQPQHFGDGTRLSIL.

V is TRBV5-1 and J is TRBJ2-1; possible D gene TRBD2, 6 bases. With 4 bases removed from V and 12 bases from J, the gap between germline ends came to 14 bases. Germline lookup yields CDR1 SGHRS and CDR2 YFSETQ. The CDR3 extends over 12 amino acids. The CDR3 spells CASSIIADRQFF. The CDR3 bases are TGCGCCAGCAGCATTATAGCGGATCGGCAGTTCTTC.

CDR3 protein: CASSFKTGTDTQYF. CDR3 nucleotide sequence: TGTGCCAGCAGTTTTAAGACAGGGACAGATACGCAGTATTTT. This chain links TRBV28 with TRBJ2-3; 7 bases fit TRBD1. Looked up from germline, CDR1 is MDHEN and CDR2 is SYDVKM. The CDR3 has 14 amino acids. Unmatched junction bases numbered 3, after V lost 3 bases and J lost 3 bases.

J is TRBJ2-4 and V is TRBV28; unclear D gene. Trimming left V 9 bases short and J 1 base short, with 13 bases between. CDR3 size: 14 residues. Germline-derived CDR1 and CDR2 are MDHEN and SYDVKM. For the CDR3, the DNA is TGTGCCAGTTGTGTATCCGGGGCCAAAAACATTCAGTACTTC. The encoded protein is CASCVSGAKNIQYF.

This chain uses TRBV2 with TRBJ1-2, with TRBD1 matching 7 bases. Germline loops: CDR1 SNHLY, CDR2 FYNNEI. Germline trimming cut 5 bases from V and 6 bases from J; bases unmatched to any gene: 15. This CDR3 is built from 16 residues. The CDR3 loop reads CASSSNRGQDVDGYTF. CDR3 DNA sequence: TGTGCCAGCAGTTCAAACAGGGGCCAGGACGTGGATGGCTACACCTTC.

This sequence joins TRBV6-1 and TRBJ1-6, with D possibly TRBD1 on 6 matching bases. This CDR3 is 16 amino acids long. CDR1 and CDR2 from the germline V gene are MNHNS and SASEGT. Trimming left V 2 bases short and J 8 bases short, with 16 bases between. The CDR3 loop reads CASSERTQGADSPLHF. Written as DNA, the CDR3 is TGTGCCAGCAGTGAAAGGACACAGGGAGCAGATTCACCCCTCCACTTT.

This clone turned up a few times. The chain combines TRBV9 with TRBJ1-4; D remains ambiguous. The germline CDR1 and CDR2 sequences are SGDLS and YYNGEE. Trimming pared 4 bases from V and 5 bases from J, leaving 18 bases between. The length of the CDR3 is 16 residues. This CDR3 is CASSSRLGSPNEKLFF. DNA of the CDR3: TGTGCCAGCAGCTCCCGGCTGGGCAGCCCGAATGAAAAACTGTTTTTT.

The chain uses TRBV28 and TRBJ2-1, with unresolved D. The CDR3 loop spans 18 amino acids. Germline lookup yields CDR1 MDHEN and CDR2 SYDVKM. Trimming took 6 bases from V and 6 from J, leaving 27 bases between them. The CDR3 reads CASSWSLRSDLRINEQFF. The CDR3 region has the DNA TGTGCCAGCAGCTGGTCCCTTAGGAGCGATCTGCGAATCAATGAGCAGTTCTTC.

V is TRBV28 and J is TRBJ2-2; TRBD1 is a possible D gene (5 bases). The germline V gene has CDR1 MDHEN and CDR2 SYDVKM. This CDR3 has 13 amino acids. Trimming pared 3 bases from V and 6 bases from J, leaving 8 bases between. The chain's CDR3 is CASSFRVPGELFF. The DNA of the CDR3 is TGTGCCAGCAGTTTCAGGGTTCCCGGGGAGCTGTTTTTT.

CDR3 residues: CASGSGAGTVTTDTQYF. The CDR3 region has the DNA TGTGCTAGTGGTTCGGGTGCCGGGACAGTCACCACAGATACGCAGTATTTT. V is TRBV12-5 and J is TRBJ2-3; TRBD1 matches 7 bases. CDR1 and CDR2 (germline): LGHNT, FRNRAP. The CDR3 runs 17 residues. The trim removed 4 bases at V and 2 bases at J, leaving 12 bases unmatched.

This chain connects TRBV28 to TRBJ2-1, with 11 positions matching TRBD2. After removal of 5 bases from V and 7 bases from J, the junction contained 4 bases not matched to a gene. CDR1 and CDR2 (germline): MDHEN, SYDVKM. This CDR3 has 14 amino acids. The CDR3 loop is CASSLAGGLNEQFF. The CDR3 region has the DNA TGTGCCAGCAGTCTAGCGGGAGGTCTAAATGAGCAGTTCTTC.

V is TRBV19 and J is TRBJ2-1; possible D gene TRBD2, 7 bases. CDR3 size: 13 residues. V was trimmed by 6 bases and J by 7 bases, leaving 13 bases between them. Germline V gene sequence: CDR1 LNHDA, CDR2 SQIVND (reference sequence). CDR3 nucleotides: TGTGCCAGTAGGGCCCGGGGGGCTAATGAGCAGTTCTTC. Translated, it gives CASRARGANEQFF.

The chain links TRBV19 to TRBJ2-7; 8 bases are a match to TRBD1. The V segment lost 7 bases and the J segment 2 bases; nucleotides outside the gene matches: 7. The CDR3 has 14 amino acids. Looked up from germline, CDR1 is LNHDA and CDR2 is SQIVND (reference sequence). CDR3 loop: CASNDRGGTYEQYF. DNA for the CDR3: TGTGCCAGTAACGACAGGGGTGGAACCTACGAGCAGTACTTC.

This chain links TRBV5-4 with TRBJ2-5; 9 nucleotides match TRBD1. The CDR3 has 15 residues. Germline loops: CDR1 SGHNT, CDR2 YYREEE (reference sequence). V lost 4 bases, J lost 5 bases, and 9 bases stayed unmatched. CDR3 protein: CASSTRQGVGETQYF. CDR3 coding DNA: TGTGCCAGCAGCACCCGACAGGGGGTTGGGGAGACCCAGTACTTC.

This clone has just a few counts. The chain links TRBV5-6 to TRBJ1-6; 9 nucleotides match TRBD1. This CDR3 has 14 amino acids. V lost 4 bases and J lost 10; bases outside the gene matches: 6. The germline V gene has CDR1 SGHDT and CDR2 YYEEEE. CDR3 residues: CASSKRTGDSPLHF. CDR3 sequence (DNA): TGTGCCAGCAGCAAGAGGACAGGGGACTCACCCCTCCACTTT.

The chain is built from TRBV19 and TRBJ2-5; tentative D call: TRBD2 (7 bases). CDR3 length: 16 amino acids. V lost 4 bases to trimming and J lost 1 base, with 16 bases between them. Germline V lookup: CDR1 LNHDA, CDR2 SQIVND (reference sequence). CDR3: CASSTPGGGVQETQYF. The CDR3 DNA is TGTGCCAGTAGTACACCCGGAGGGGGGGTCCAAGAGACCCAGTACTTC.

This clone was recorded once. The chain combines TRBV29-1 with TRBJ2-4, with D uncertain. Trimming pared 7 bases from V and 2 bases from J, leaving 12 bases between. This CDR3 region has 13 residues. Germline CDR1 reads SQVTM; CDR2 reads ANQGSEA. The CDR3 loop is CSAGLGSKNIQYF. DNA of the CDR3: TGCAGCGCTGGGCTGGGCTCCAAAAACATTCAGTACTTC.

The chain carries TRBV19 and TRBJ2-3, with TRBD2 matching over 7 bases. The V and J ends lost 6 bases and 1 base, in that order; junction bases with no gene match: 13. The CDR3 runs to 17 residues. Germline V gives CDR1 LNHDA, CDR2 SQIVND (reference sequence). DNA for the CDR3: TGTGCCAGTAGCACATTCCCGGCGGGAGATGGCACAGATACGCAGTATTTT. Translated, it gives CASSTFPAGDGTDTQYF.

In its sample, this clone was seen once. The chain combines TRBV9 with TRBJ2-3, with TRBD1 identical over 10 bases. Germline V gene sequence: CDR1 SGDLS, CDR2 YYNGEE. V was clipped by 0 bases and J by 14 bases; unmatched bases: 9. The CDR3 has 14 residues. The CDR3 spells CASSVGGPGQGRYF. CDR3 sequence (DNA): TGTGCCAGCAGCGTAGGAGGGCCGGGACAGGGGCGGTATTTT.

The sample holds a few counts of this clone. The chain couples TRBV18 to TRBJ1-1; 8 bases are a match to TRBD1. Germline V gene lookup returns CDR1 KGHSH and CDR2 LQKENI. This CDR3 comprises 15 residues. Unmatched junction bases numbered 6, after V lost 1 base and J lost 5 bases. The CDR3, as DNA: TGTGCCAGCTCACCACTTGGACAGGGCCATACTGAAGCTTTCTTT. The encoded protein is CASSPLGQGHTEAFF.

This chain uses TRBV5-1 with TRBJ2-1; a possible D gene is TRBD1 (6 bases). This CDR3 contains 17 residues. The V and J ends lost 10 bases and 3 bases respectively, with 26 bases between them. Looked up from germline, CDR1 is SGHRS and CDR2 is YFSETQ. Here the CDR3 DNA reads TGCGCCGGATTCTCTAGGGGGTTGGGATTTTTCTACAATGAGCAGTTCTTC. Translated, it gives CAGFSRGLGFFYNEQFF. The complete variable domain, with remaining parts taken from reference TRBV5-1 and TRBJ2-1, reads KAGVTQTPRYLIKTRGQQVTLSCSPISGHRSVSWYQQTPGQGLQFLFEYFSETQRNKGNFPGRFSGRQFSNSRSEMNVSTLELGDSALYLCAGFSRGLGFFYNEQFFGPGTRLTVL.

The V call is TRBV6-2 or TRBV6-3, the J call TRBJ2-2; 11 nucleotides agree with TRBD2. Germline V gene lookup returns CDR1 MNHEY and CDR2 SVGEGT. This CDR3 is built from 19 residues. Losses at the gene ends were 0 bases for V and 3 bases for J; bases not matched to a gene: 9. The CDR3: CASSYSTGGLAGYTGELFF. CDR3 DNA: TGTGCCAGCAGTTACTCCACCGGCGGACTAGCGGGTTACACCGGGGAGCTGTTTTTT.

The count of this clone is one. This chain uses TRBV19 with TRBJ2-7; TRBD1 matches 8 bases. Germline V gives CDR1 LNHDA, CDR2 SQIVND (reference sequence). V was clipped by 4 bases and J by 3 bases; unmatched bases: 5. The CDR3 has 14 amino acids. For the CDR3, the DNA is TGTGCCAGTAGTACCGAGACAGGGGTCTACGAGCAGTACTTC. It encodes CASSTETGVYEQYF.

This rearrangement joins TRBV11-3 to TRBJ2-7, with 7 nucleotides matching TRBD2. Germline V gene sequence: CDR1 SGHNT, CDR2 YENEEA. Germline trimming cut 3 bases from V and 0 bases from J; bases unmatched to any gene: 2. The CDR3 covers 14 residues. The CDR3 sequence is CASSFSGPSYEQYF. Written as DNA, the CDR3 is TGTGCCAGCAGCTTTAGCGGGCCCTCCTACGAGCAGTACTTC.

The chain is built from TRBV27 and TRBJ2-3, with 9 bases aligning to TRBD2. The CDR3 spans 17 residues. Germline trimming cut 4 bases from V and 8 bases from J; bases unmatched to any gene: 16. Germline values: CDR1 MNHEY, CDR2 SMNVEV (reference sequence). The DNA for the CDR3 is TGTGCCAGCAGTTGGAGAGCTAGCGGGGTCCTTGAAGGTACGCAGTATTTT. As protein: CASSWRASGVLEGTQYF.

The chain links TRBV7-3 to TRBJ2-5; 11 positions match TRBD2. There are 14 residues in the CDR3. Germline trimming cut 6 bases from V and 2 bases from J; bases unmatched to any gene: 2. Germline assignment: CDR1 SGHTA and CDR2 FQGTGA. The CDR3 region has the DNA TGTGCCAGCAGTATAGCGGGGGGGCAAGAGACCCAGTACTTC. It specifies CASSIAGGQETQYF.